The clone carrying this TCR beta chain showed up just a few times. This sample was taken from a study of T-cell memory formation after mild COVID-19. The CDR3 is 14 amino acids. Trimming removed 0 bases at V and 5 bases at J, with 10 bases between. CDR1 is SEHNR, CDR2 FQNEAQ, per germline (reference sequence). Using its own MiXCR run on the 5' RACE reads, TCRdb lists one record per CDR3 protein. Among under 250,000 distinct CDR3 sequences listed, 15% were seen once. The sequencing sample was made of PBMCs or a T cell subset sorted from them (not recorded which). The origin of this receptor is an adult woman who had mild COVID-19 (a few samples of this study predate the infection). Cell type and time point are not known. The chain carries TRBV7-9 and TRBJ2-5; D is perhaps TRBD2 (6 bases). The CDR3 sequence is CASSLAGGYETQYF. CDR3 bases: TGTGCCAGCAGCTTAGCCGGGGGTTATGAGACCCAGTACTTC.